Following are 3 T cell receptor beta chains from one sample sequenced in a study of T cell repertoires in cytomegalovirus infection. In TCRdb, the reads were re-called with MiXCR into one record per CDR3 protein. Of approximately 500,000 distinct CDR3 sequences in the sample, more than 15% are singletons; the top ten hold 20% to 30%. Sequencing input: CD8+ T cells from PBMCs. Receptors originate from a human donor in good health (CMV status not recorded). Some clones in this sample may be carry-over from other donors' samples.

This clonotype was seen a few times. For the CDR3, the DNA is TGTGCCATCACGGTGACTAGCGGGAGGTCGAGGTATGAGCAGTTCTTC. Translating gives CAITVTSGRSRYEQFF. V gene TRBV10-3 combines with J gene TRBJ2-1, with TRBD2 identical over 13 bases. J was trimmed by 8 bases and V by 7 bases; bases with no gene match: 11. The CDR3 extends over 16 amino acids. CDR1 ENHRY and CDR2 SYGVKD come from the germline V gene.

This clonotype was seen repeatedly, ten times or more. The gene calls are TRBV7-2 and TRBJ1-1, with D unresolved. V was trimmed by 1 base and J by 7 bases, leaving 4 bases between them. The germline V gene encodes CDR1 SGHTA and CDR2 FQGNSA. The CDR3 is 11 residues long. The CDR3 DNA reads as TGTGCCAGCAGCTTAGGAATTGAAGCTTTCTTT. The encoded protein is CASSLGIEAFF. Supplemented by reference TRBV7-2 and TRBJ1-1, the full variable domain reads GAGVSQSPSNKVTEKGKDVELRCDPISGHTALYWYRQSLGQGLEFLIYFQGNSAPDKSGLPSDRFSAERTGGSVSTLTIQRTQQEDSAVYLCASSLGIEAFFGQGTRLTVV.

This clonotype was recorded at least ten times. The chain has TRBV27 and TRBJ1-5; a weak D match, TRBD1 (5 bases). V lost 6 bases and J lost 2, with 11 bases in between. This CDR3 spans 14 amino acids. CDR1 and CDR2 (germline): MNHEY, SMNVEV (reference sequence). The CDR3 nucleotides read TGTGCCAGCAGCTCGGACATGGGCAATCAGCCCCAGCATTTT. Amino acid sequence: CASSSDMGNQPQHF.